These 30 T cell receptor beta chains share one sample of origin, sequenced in a study of blood T cell repertoires in COVID-19. Only in-frame clones appear in the TCRdb table, and some are missing; sequencing was by immunoSEQ multiplex PCR. The data show about 490,000 clones, 70% to 90% seen once. The material sequenced was peripheral blood. The source is a human donor in a cohort sampled during active COVID-19.

The CDR3 DNA is TGTGCCAGCAGTTTACAGGGGGCGCGGACTGAAGCTTTCTTT. Translating gives CASSLQGARTEAFF. The genes are TRBV6-6 and TRBJ1-1; 9 bases are shared with TRBD1. This CDR3 comprises 14 residues. The germline V gene encodes CDR1 MNHNY and CDR2 SVGAGI (reference sequence). The J segment lost 5 bases and the V segment lost 4 bases, leaving 5 bases of the junction unmatched.

The sample holds one count of this clone. The chain employs TRBV6-5 and TRBJ1-1; D is perhaps TRBD1 (6 bases). V was clipped by 9 bases and J by 5 bases, with 19 bases between them. Germline V gene sequence: CDR1 MNHEY, CDR2 SVGAGI. This CDR3 is 14 amino acids long. The CDR3 protein is CASFSDSGRTEAFF. DNA of the CDR3: TGTGCCAGTTTTTCGGACAGCGGGAGGACTGAAGCTTTCTTT.

The genes are TRBV18 and TRBJ1-2, with D perhaps TRBD1 (6 bases). This CDR3 is built from 13 residues. Per germline, CDR1 KGHSH and CDR2 LQKENI. Trimming took off 5 bases at V and 2 bases at J, with 9 bases between the two ends. CDR3 in DNA: TGTGCCAGCTCAGGGGGCGAAAACTATGGCTACACCTTC. Its translation is CASSGGENYGYTF.

The chain uses TRBV7-2 and TRBJ2-1; 11 nucleotides line up with TRBD2. Germline loops: CDR1 SGHTA, CDR2 FQGNSA. Unmatched junction bases numbered 8, after V lost 3 bases and J lost 10 bases. The CDR3 is 15 amino acids. CDR3 protein: CASSLTSGAVREQFF. CDR3 nucleotides: TGTGCCAGCAGCTTGACTAGCGGGGCCGTTCGGGAGCAGTTCTTC.

The chain links TRBV29-1 to TRBJ1-3; tentative D call: TRBD1 (5 bases). The CDR3 has 14 residues. Per germline, CDR1 SQVTM and CDR2 ANQGSEA. V lost 3 bases to trimming and J lost 0 bases, with 9 bases between them. The CDR3 region is CSVDKGASGNTIYF. CDR3 DNA sequence: TGCAGCGTTGATAAAGGGGCCTCTGGAAACACCATATATTTT.

The gene calls are TRBV24-1 and TRBJ2-1, with 12 nucleotides matching TRBD2. The CDR3 contains 15 residues. Losses at the gene ends were 4 bases for V and 7 bases for J; bases not matched to a gene: 4. CDR1 is KGHDR, CDR2 SFDVKD, per germline. The CDR3 sequence: CATSDPSGRGNEQFF. For the CDR3, the DNA is TGTGCCACCAGTGACCCTAGCGGGAGGGGAAATGAGCAGTTCTTC.

The V call is TRBV5-1, the J call TRBJ2-5; D is possibly TRBD2 (6 bases). Germline V CDR1 and CDR2: SGHRS, YFSETQ. There are 15 residues in the CDR3. Trimming removed 4 bases from V and 1 base from J, with 14 bases in between. DNA for the CDR3: TGCGCCAGCAGCCCTAGCGAGCCGACCCAAGAGACCCAGTACTTC. This translates into CASSPSEPTQETQYF.

The gene calls are TRBV6-5 and TRBJ2-2; 7 bases map to TRBD2. The CDR3 is made up of 15 amino acids. Germline CDR1 MNHEY, CDR2 SVGAGI. The junction had 6 bases not matched to a gene; V was cut back by 5 bases and J by 3 bases. The CDR3 protein is CASSQTSLDTGELFF. Written as DNA, the CDR3 is TGTGCCAGCAGTCAGACTAGCCTAGACACCGGGGAGCTGTTTTTT.

CDR3 residues: CSVEVGQGFYEQYF. The CDR3 DNA follows: TGCAGCGTTGAAGTGGGACAGGGCTTCTACGAGCAGTACTTC. This chain uses TRBV29-1 with TRBJ2-7, with 9 bases fitting TRBD1. The CDR3 is made up of 14 amino acids. V lost 1 base and J lost 3; bases outside the gene matches: 4. Germline assignment: CDR1 SQVTM and CDR2 ANQGSEA.

The J gene is TRBJ2-7, the V gene TRBV7-3; D may be TRBD1 (6 bases). Germline V gives CDR1 SGHTA, CDR2 FQGTGA. The length of the CDR3 is 15 residues. Trimming removed 6 bases from V and 2 bases from J, with 17 bases in between. The CDR3 here is CASSSGQSGAYEQYF. The CDR3 DNA is TGTGCCAGCAGTTCCGGACAGTCCGGGGCCTACGAGCAGTACTTC. The entire variable domain, with the rest obtained from reference TRBV7-3 and TRBJ2-7, is as follows: GAGVSQTPSNKVTEKGKYVELRCDPISGHTALYWYRQSLGQGPEFLIYFQGTGAADDSGLPNDRFFAVRPEGSVSTLKIQRTERGDSAVYLCASSSGQSGAYEQYFGPGTRLTVT.

The chain joins TRBV6-5 to TRBJ2-7; tentative D call: TRBD1 (6 bases). The CDR3 loop spans 14 amino acids. Trimming shortened V by 9 bases and J by 2 bases, and 17 bases separated the two germline ends. In germline, CDR1 is MNHEY, CDR2 SVGAGI. CDR3 residues: CASGLLGTTYEQYF. The CDR3 DNA follows: TGTGCCAGTGGACTTCTCGGGACAACCTACGAGCAGTACTTC.

This chain connects TRBV10-2 to TRBJ1-2; the D gene is possibly TRBD1 (6 bases). CDR1 and CDR2 from the germline V gene are WSHSY and SAAADI. V was shortened by 3 bases and J by 6 bases, with 20 bases between the two germline ends. CDR3 size: 16 residues. For the CDR3, the DNA is TGCGCCAGCAGTGACCCTATTCCCGGTCAGGGGCATGGCTACACCTTC. Protein: CASSDPIPGQGHGYTF.

This clone has just one count. The rearrangement links TRBV30 to TRBJ2-5; TRBD2 matches 9 bases. Germline V gene lookup returns CDR1 GTSNPN and CDR2 SVGIG (reference sequence). The length of the CDR3 is 15 residues. Trimming cost V 3 bases and J 5 bases; bases outside gene matches: 10. The CDR3 region is CAWSLREGLGETQYF. The CDR3, as DNA: TGTGCCTGGAGCCTGCGGGAGGGCTTAGGGGAGACCCAGTACTTC. The whole variable domain, remainder taken from reference TRBV30 and TRBJ2-5, is SQTIHQWPATLVQPVGSPLSLECTVEGTSNPNLYWYRQAAGRGLQLLFYSVGIGQISSEVPQNLSASRPQDRQFILSSKKLLLSDSGFYLCAWSLREGLGETQYFGPGTRLLVL.

This rearrangement joins TRBV9 to TRBJ1-1, with 11 bases identical to TRBD1. V trimming: 3 bases; J trimming: 5 bases; junction bases outside the gene matches: 6. The CDR3 extends over 15 amino acids. The germline V gene has CDR1 SGDLS and CDR2 YYNGEE. For the CDR3, the DNA is TGTGCCAGCAGCGAGGGGACAGGGGGAGGAACTGAAGCTTTCTTT. Encoded protein: CASSEGTGGGTEAFF.

CDR3 amino acids: CASSPFAGSYEQYF. The CDR3, as DNA: TGTGCCAGCAGCCCGTTTGCAGGTTCCTACGAGCAGTACTTC. The chain has TRBV6-2 or TRBV6-3 and TRBJ2-7; D is uncertain. The CDR3 spans 14 residues. Looked up from germline, CDR1 is MNHEY and CDR2 is SVGEGT. V was shortened by 6 bases and J by 1 base, with 13 bases between the two germline ends.

The rearrangement links TRBV5-1 to TRBJ2-2; 8 positions match TRBD1. Germline loops: CDR1 SGHRS, CDR2 YFSETQ. The CDR3 covers 17 residues. After removal of 2 bases from V and 6 bases from J, the junction contained 12 bases not matched to a gene. CDR3 bases: TGCGCCAGCAGCTTAGTCGACAGGGGTCGAACCCCCGGGGAGCTGTTTTTT. This translates into CASSLVDRGRTPGELFF.

The chain uses TRBV28 and TRBJ2-6; 9 positions agree with TRBD1. The CDR3 sequence is 18 residues long. V lost 10 bases and J lost 1; bases outside the gene matches: 14. Germline values: CDR1 MDHEN, CDR2 SYDVKM. CDR3 in DNA: TGTGCCACCGGGAACAGGGGGCCTAGAGCTTCTGGGGCCAACGTCCTGACTTTC. Protein sequence: CATGNRGPRASGANVLTF.

In its sample, this clone was seen once. The chain is built from TRBV6-6 and TRBJ1-5; TRBD1 aligns across 9 bases. The trim removed 2 bases at V and 6 bases at J, leaving 2 bases unmatched. There are 14 residues in the CDR3. Looked up from germline, CDR1 is MNHNY and CDR2 is SVGAGI (reference sequence). CDR3 in DNA: TGTGCCAGCAGTTACACAGGGGGCACTCAGCCCCAGCATTTT. Residues: CASSYTGGTQPQHF.

This clone turned up a few times. J is TRBJ2-1 and V is TRBV9; TRBD2 aligns across 12 bases. This CDR3 is built from 15 residues. V trimming: 3 bases; J trimming: 7 bases; junction bases outside the gene matches: 5. CDR1 and CDR2 from the germline V gene are SGDLS and YYNGEE. CDR3 sequence: CASSDRTSGENEQFF. In DNA, the CDR3 is TGTGCCAGCAGCGATAGGACTAGCGGGGAGAATGAGCAGTTCTTC.

The rearrangement joins TRBV10-3 to TRBJ1-1, with 9 positions matching TRBD1. The V gene's germline CDR1 is ENHRY and CDR2 SYGVKD. J gave up 7 bases and V 6 bases, and 9 bases lay outside the gene matches. There are 14 residues in the CDR3. CDR3 sequence: CAIRDRGGSGEAFF. In DNA, the CDR3 is TGTGCCATCAGGGACAGGGGCGGATCTGGTGAAGCTTTCTTT.

About this clone: Other DNA sequences within the sample encode an identical CDR3. V usage is TRBV18 and J usage is TRBJ1-5, with 8 bases matching TRBD1. The CDR3 covers 15 residues. Per the germline V gene, CDR1 is KGHSH and CDR2 is LQKENI. V shed 2 bases and J 2 bases; nucleotides not matched to a gene: 2. The CDR3 DNA sequence: TGTGCCAGCTCACCAGACAGGGGTGGCAATCAGCCCCAGCATTTT. Amino acid sequence: CASSPDRGGNQPQHF.

This chain uses TRBV7-8 with TRBJ1-1; D gene unclear. With 2 bases removed from V and 7 bases from J, the gap between germline ends came to 14 bases. Germline V CDR1 and CDR2: SGHVS, FQNEAQ. The CDR3 covers 14 residues. The CDR3 protein is CASSLRQAFGEAFF. DNA for the CDR3: TGTGCCAGCAGCTTACGGCAGGCGTTCGGTGAAGCTTTCTTT.

The DNA for the CDR3 is TGTGCCAGCAGACCGACTGGTCCCGCCTACGAGCAGTACTTC. Its protein product is CASRPTGPAYEQYF. This sequence joins TRBV6-5 and TRBJ2-7; no firm D call. Germline lookup yields CDR1 MNHEY and CDR2 SVGAGI. The germline V and J ends were trimmed by 6 bases and 2 bases, with 14 bases remaining between them. This CDR3 has 14 amino acids.

The chain employs TRBV6-2 or TRBV6-3 and TRBJ2-1; perhaps TRBD2 as D (6 bases). Trimming took 4 bases from V and 9 from J, leaving 13 bases between them. CDR3 length: 13 amino acids. The V gene's germline CDR1 is MNHEY and CDR2 SVGEGT. In DNA, the CDR3 is TGTGCCAGCAGTTTCTGGACTACGGGTGAGCAGTTCTTC. Its translation: CASSFWTTGEQFF.

V is TRBV9 and J is TRBJ1-5; no definite D call. This CDR3 has 14 amino acids. Trimming shortened V by 5 bases and J by 0 bases, and 9 bases separated the two germline ends. Germline loops: CDR1 SGDLS, CDR2 YYNGEE. As DNA, the CDR3 is TGTGCCAGCAGTGCAGTCAATAGCAATCAGCCCCAGCATTTT. Amino acids: CASSAVNSNQPQHF.

This sequence joins TRBV30 and TRBJ1-1; no clear D. With 0 bases removed from V and 1 base from J, the gap between germline ends came to 6 bases. This CDR3 is built from 13 residues. Germline lookup yields CDR1 GTSNPN and CDR2 SVGIG (reference sequence). Here the CDR3 DNA reads TGTGCCTGGAGTGTAGAGGCGAACACTGAAGCTTTCTTT. Its translation: CAWSVEANTEAFF.

The V call is TRBV9, the J call TRBJ2-2; TRBD2 matches 10 bases. Germline-derived CDR1 and CDR2 are SGDLS and YYNGEE. This CDR3 comprises 16 residues. V lost 0 bases, J lost 7 bases, and 6 bases stayed unmatched. The CDR3: CASSVESGRAFGELFF. In DNA form, the CDR3 reads TGTGCCAGCAGCGTAGAAAGCGGGAGGGCCTTCGGGGAGCTGTTTTTT. The complete variable domain, with remaining parts taken from reference TRBV9 and TRBJ2-2, reads DSGVTQTPKHLITATGQRVTLRCSPRSGDLSVYWYQQSLDQGLQFLIQYYNGEERAKGNILERFSAQQFPDLHSELNLSSLELGDSALYFCASSVESGRAFGELFFGEGSRLTVL.

DNA for the CDR3: TGTGCCAGCAGCTTCACGGGGTTCCTTCCCAATGAGCAGTTCTTC. Its translation is CASSFTGFLPNEQFF. The chain is built from TRBV7-9 and TRBJ2-1, with D maybe TRBD2 (5 bases). CDR1 is SEHNR, CDR2 FQNEAQ, per germline (reference sequence). The CDR3 contains 15 residues. The ends were cut back, 3 bases at V and 6 bases at J, with 15 bases in the middle.

The chain links TRBV6-5 to TRBJ1-3, with D uncertain. The germline V gene has CDR1 MNHEY and CDR2 SVGAGI. The CDR3 has 16 residues. V dropped 0 bases and J dropped 3 bases, with 12 bases sitting between them. The chain's CDR3 is CASSYSRLESGNTIYF. The CDR3 coding sequence is TGTGCCAGCAGTTACTCTAGACTAGAAAGTGGAAACACCATATATTTT.

This clone was counted a single time. The chain carries TRBV28 and TRBJ1-4; 7 bases are a match to TRBD1. This CDR3 has 18 amino acids. V shed 4 bases and J 8 bases; nucleotides not matched to a gene: 19. Germline V gene sequence: CDR1 MDHEN, CDR2 SYDVKM. CDR3 loop: CASSSRTPVDRAYEKLFF. The CDR3 DNA is TGTGCCAGCAGTTCCCGCACTCCAGTTGACAGGGCTTACGAAAAACTGTTTTTT.